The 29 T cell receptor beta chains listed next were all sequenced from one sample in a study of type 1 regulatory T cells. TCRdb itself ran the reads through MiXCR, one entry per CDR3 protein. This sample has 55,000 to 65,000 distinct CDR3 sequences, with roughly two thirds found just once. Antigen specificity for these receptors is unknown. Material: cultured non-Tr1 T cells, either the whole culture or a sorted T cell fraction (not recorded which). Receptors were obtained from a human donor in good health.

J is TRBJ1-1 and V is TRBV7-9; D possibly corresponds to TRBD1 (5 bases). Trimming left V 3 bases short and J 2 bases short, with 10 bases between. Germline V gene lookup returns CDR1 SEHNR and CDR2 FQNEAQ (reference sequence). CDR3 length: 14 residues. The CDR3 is CASSFDTGNTEAFF. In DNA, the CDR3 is TGTGCCAGCAGCTTTGACACAGGCAACACTGAAGCTTTCTTT.

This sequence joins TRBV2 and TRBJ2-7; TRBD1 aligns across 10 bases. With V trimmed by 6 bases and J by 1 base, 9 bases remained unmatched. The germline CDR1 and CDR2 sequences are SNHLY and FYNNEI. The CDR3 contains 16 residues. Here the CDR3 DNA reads TGTGCCAGCAGAGGATCCGGACAGGGGGAGTCCTACGAGCAGTACTTC. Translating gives CASRGSGQGESYEQYF.

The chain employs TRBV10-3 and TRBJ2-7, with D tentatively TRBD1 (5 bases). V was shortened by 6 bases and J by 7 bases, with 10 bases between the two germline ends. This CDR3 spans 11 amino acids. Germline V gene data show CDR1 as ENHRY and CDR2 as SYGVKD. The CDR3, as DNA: TGTGCCATCAGGGAGACAGTAGAGCAGTACTTC. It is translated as CAIRETVEQYF.

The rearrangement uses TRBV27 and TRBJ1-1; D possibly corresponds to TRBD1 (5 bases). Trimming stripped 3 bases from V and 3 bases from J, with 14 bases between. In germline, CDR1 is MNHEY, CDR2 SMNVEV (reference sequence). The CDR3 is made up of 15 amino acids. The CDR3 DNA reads TGTGCCAGCAGTTTTCTTGGACAAGGAGACACTGAAGCTTTCTTT. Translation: CASSFLGQGDTEAFF.

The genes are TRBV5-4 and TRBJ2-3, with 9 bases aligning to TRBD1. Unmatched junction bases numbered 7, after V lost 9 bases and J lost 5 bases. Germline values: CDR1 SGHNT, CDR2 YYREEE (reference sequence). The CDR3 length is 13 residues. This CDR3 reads CATRTGEGDTQYF. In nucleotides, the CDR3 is TGTGCCACCCGGACAGGGGAGGGAGATACGCAGTATTTT.

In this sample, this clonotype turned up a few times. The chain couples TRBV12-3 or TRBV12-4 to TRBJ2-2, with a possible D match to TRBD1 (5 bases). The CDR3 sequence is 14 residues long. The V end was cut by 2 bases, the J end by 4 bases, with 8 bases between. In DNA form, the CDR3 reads TGTGCCAGCAGTTTAAACCAGGGCACCGGGGAGCTGTTTTTT. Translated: CASSLNQGTGELFF.

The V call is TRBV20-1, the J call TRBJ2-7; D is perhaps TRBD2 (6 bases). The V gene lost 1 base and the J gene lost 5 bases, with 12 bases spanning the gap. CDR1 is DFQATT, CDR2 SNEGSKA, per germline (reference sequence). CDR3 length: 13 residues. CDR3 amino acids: CSARVGSTNEQYF. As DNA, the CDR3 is TGCAGTGCTAGAGTCGGGAGTACCAACGAGCAGTACTTC.

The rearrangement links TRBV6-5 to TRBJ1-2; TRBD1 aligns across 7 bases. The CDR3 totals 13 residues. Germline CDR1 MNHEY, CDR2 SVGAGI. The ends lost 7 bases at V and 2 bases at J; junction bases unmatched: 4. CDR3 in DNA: TGTGCCAGCACCAAGACAGGGAACTATGGCTACACCTTC. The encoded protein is CASTKTGNYGYTF.

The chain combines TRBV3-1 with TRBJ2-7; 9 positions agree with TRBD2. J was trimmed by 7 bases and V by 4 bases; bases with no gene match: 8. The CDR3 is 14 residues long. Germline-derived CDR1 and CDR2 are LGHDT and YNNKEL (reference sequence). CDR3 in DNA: TGTGCCAGCAGCCGGGCTAGCGGGACTCGTGAGCAGTACTTC. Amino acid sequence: CASSRASGTREQYF.

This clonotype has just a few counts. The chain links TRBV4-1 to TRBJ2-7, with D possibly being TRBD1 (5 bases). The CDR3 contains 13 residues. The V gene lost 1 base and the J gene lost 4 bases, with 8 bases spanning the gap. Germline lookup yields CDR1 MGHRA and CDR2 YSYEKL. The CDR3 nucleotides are TGCGCCAGCAGCCAAGTAAGGGGTTACGAGCAGTACTTC. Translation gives CASSQVRGYEQYF.

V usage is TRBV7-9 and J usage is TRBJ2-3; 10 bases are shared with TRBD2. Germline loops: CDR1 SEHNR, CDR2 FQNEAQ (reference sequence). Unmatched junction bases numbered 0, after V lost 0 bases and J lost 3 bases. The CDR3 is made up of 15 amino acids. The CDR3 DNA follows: TGTGCCAGCAGCTTAGCTAGCGGGAGGACAGATACGCAGTATTTT. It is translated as CASSLASGRTDTQYF.

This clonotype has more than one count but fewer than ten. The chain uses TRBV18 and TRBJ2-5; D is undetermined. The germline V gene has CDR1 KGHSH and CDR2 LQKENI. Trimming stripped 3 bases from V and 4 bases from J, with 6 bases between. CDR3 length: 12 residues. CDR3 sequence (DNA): TGTGCCAGCTCACCGTTAGCAGAGACCCAGTACTTC. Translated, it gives CASSPLAETQYF.

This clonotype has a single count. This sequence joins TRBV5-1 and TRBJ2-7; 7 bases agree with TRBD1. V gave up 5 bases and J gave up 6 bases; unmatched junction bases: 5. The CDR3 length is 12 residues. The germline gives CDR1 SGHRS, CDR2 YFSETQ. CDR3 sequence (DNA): TGCGCCAGCAGAAGCTCAGGGGGCGAGCAGTACTTC. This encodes CASRSSGGEQYF.

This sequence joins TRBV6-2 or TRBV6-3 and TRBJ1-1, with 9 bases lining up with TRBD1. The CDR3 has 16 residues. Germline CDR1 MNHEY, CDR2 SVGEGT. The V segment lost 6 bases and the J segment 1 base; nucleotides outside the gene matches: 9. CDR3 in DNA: TGTGCCAGCAGCCTAACAGGGGGCGCGTGGAACACTGAAGCTTTCTTT. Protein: CASSLTGGAWNTEAFF.

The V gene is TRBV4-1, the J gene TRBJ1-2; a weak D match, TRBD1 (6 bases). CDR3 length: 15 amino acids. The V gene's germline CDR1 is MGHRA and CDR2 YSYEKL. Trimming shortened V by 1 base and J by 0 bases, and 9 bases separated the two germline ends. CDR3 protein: CASSQGTGSNYGYTF. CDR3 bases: TGCGCCAGCAGCCAAGGAACAGGGTCTAACTATGGCTACACCTTC.

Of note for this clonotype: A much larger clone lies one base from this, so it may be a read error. The CDR3 loop reads CASSIGQERAEAFF. CDR3 bases: TGTGCCAGCAGCATCGGACAGGAGAGGGCTGAAGCTTTCTTT. The V and J genes are TRBV5-4 and TRBJ1-1; TRBD1 matches at 7 bases. Germline lookup yields CDR1 SGHNT and CDR2 YYREEE (reference sequence). Trimming at V came to 4 bases and at J to 6 bases, leaving 9 bases not matched to a gene. CDR3 length equals 14 residues.

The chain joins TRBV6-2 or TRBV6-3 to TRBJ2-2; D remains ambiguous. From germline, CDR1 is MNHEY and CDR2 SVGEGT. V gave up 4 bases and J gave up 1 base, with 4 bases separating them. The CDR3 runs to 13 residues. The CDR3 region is CASSSRNTGELFF. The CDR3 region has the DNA TGTGCCAGCAGTTCCCGGAACACCGGGGAGCTGTTTTTT.

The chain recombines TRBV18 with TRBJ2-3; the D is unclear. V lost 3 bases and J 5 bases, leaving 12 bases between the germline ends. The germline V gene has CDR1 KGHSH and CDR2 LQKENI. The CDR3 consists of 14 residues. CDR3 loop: CASSPNGPGDTQYF. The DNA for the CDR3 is TGTGCCAGCTCACCGAACGGTCCAGGAGATACGCAGTATTTT.

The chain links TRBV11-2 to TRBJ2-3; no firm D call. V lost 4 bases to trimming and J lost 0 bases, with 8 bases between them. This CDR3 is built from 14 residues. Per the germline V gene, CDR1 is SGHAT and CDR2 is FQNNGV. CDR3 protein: CASSYDKSTDTQYF. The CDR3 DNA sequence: TGTGCCAGCAGCTATGACAAGAGCACAGATACGCAGTATTTT.

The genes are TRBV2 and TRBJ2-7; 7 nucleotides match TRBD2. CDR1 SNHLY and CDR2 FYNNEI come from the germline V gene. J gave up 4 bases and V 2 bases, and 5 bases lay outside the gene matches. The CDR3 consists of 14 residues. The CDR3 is CASSELAVYYEQYF. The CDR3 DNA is TGTGCCAGCAGTGAACTAGCGGTATATTACGAGCAGTACTTC.

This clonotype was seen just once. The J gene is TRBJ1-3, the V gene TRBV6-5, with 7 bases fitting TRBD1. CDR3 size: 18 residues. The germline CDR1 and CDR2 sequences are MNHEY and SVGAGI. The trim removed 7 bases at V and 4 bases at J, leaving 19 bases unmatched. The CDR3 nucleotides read TGTGCCAGCACCTTAAGGGGGCCGGGACGAAGCTCCGGAAACACCATATATTTT. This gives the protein CASTLRGPGRSSGNTIYF.

CDR3 in DNA: TGCAGTGCTCGCCCCTCGGAGGGCCTTGGCTATGAGCAGTTCTTC. This encodes CSARPSEGLGYEQFF. The chain links TRBV20-1 to TRBJ2-1, with D possibly TRBD2 on 6 matching bases. The CDR3 is made up of 15 amino acids. V dropped 5 bases and J dropped 8 bases, with 22 bases sitting between them. Per germline, CDR1 DFQATT and CDR2 SNEGSKA (reference sequence).

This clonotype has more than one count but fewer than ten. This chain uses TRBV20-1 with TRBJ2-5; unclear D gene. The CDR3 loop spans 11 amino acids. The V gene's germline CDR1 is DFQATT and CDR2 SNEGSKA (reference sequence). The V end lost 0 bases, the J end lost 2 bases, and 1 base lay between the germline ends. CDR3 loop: CSAREQETQYF. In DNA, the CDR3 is TGCAGTGCTAGAGAACAAGAGACCCAGTACTTC.

This CDR3 is CASSQMGTGVGEQFF. CDR3 sequence (DNA): TGTGCCAGCAGCCAGATGGGGACAGGAGTTGGTGAGCAGTTCTTC. The rearrangement joins TRBV3-1 to TRBJ2-1; 8 bases are a match to TRBD1. The CDR3 is made up of 15 amino acids. The germline gives CDR1 LGHDT, CDR2 YNNKEL (reference sequence). V lost 3 bases, J lost 9 bases, and 10 bases stayed unmatched.

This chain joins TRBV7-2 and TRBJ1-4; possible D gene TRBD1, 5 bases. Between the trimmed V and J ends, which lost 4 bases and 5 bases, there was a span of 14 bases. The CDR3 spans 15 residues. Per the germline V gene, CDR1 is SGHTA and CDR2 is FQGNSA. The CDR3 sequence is CASSYPGRKNEKLFF. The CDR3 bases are TGTGCCAGCAGCTACCCGGGACGGAAGAATGAAAAACTGTTTTTT.

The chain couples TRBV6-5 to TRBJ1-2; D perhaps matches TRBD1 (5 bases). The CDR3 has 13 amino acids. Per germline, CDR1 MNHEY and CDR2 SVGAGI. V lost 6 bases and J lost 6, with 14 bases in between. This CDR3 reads CASSRAGWDGYTF. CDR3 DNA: TGTGCCAGCAGCCGCGCAGGGTGGGATGGCTACACCTTC.

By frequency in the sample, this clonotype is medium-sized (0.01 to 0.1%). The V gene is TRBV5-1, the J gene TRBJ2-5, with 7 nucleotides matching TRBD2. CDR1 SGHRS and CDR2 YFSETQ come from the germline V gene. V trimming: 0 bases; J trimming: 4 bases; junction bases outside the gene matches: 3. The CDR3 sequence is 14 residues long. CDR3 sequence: CASSLGLARETQYF. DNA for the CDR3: TGCGCCAGCAGCTTGGGACTAGCAAGAGAGACCCAGTACTTC.

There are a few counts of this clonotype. The CDR3 sequence: CASSRRLAGINEQFF. The CDR3 nucleotides read TGTGCCAGCAGCCGCCGGCTAGCGGGAATCAATGAGCAGTTCTTC. The gene calls are TRBV28 and TRBJ2-1, with 9 bases fitting TRBD2. Per germline, CDR1 MDHEN and CDR2 SYDVKM. The ends lost 6 bases at V and 6 bases at J; junction bases unmatched: 9. The CDR3 contains 15 residues.

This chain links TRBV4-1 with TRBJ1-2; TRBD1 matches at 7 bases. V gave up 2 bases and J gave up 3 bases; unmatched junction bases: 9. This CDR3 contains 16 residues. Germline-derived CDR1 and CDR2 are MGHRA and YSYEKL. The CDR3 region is CASSQPSRQGHYGYTF. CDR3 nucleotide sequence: TGCGCCAGCAGCCAACCCAGCAGACAGGGCCACTATGGCTACACCTTC.